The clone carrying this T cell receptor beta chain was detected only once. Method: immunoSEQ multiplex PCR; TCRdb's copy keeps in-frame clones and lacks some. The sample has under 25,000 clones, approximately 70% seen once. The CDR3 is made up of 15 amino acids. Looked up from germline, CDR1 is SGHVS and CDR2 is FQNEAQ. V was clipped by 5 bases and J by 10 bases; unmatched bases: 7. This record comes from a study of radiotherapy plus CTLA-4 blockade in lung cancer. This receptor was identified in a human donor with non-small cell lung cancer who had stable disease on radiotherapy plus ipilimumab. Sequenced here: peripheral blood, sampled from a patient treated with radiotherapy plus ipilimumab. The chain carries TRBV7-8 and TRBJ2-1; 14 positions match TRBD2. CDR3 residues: CASSQGTSGSGEQFF. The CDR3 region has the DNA TGTGCCAGCAGCCAAGGGACTAGCGGGAGTGGGGAGCAGTTCTTC.